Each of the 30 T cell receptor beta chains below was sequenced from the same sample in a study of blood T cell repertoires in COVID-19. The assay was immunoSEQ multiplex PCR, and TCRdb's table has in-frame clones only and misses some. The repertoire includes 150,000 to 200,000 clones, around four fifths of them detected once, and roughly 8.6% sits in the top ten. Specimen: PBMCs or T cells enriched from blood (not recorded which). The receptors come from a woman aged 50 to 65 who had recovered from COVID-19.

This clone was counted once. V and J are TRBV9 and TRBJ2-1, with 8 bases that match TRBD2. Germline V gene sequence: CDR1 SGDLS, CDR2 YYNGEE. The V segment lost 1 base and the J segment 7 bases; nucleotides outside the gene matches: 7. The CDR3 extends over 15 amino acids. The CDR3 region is CASSVTGREVNEQFF. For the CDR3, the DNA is TGTGCCAGCAGCGTAACCGGGAGGGAGGTAAATGAGCAGTTCTTC.

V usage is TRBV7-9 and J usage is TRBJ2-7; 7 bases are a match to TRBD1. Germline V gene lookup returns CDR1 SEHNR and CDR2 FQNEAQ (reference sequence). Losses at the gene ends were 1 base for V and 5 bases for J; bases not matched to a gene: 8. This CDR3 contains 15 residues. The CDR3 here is CASSLEARGRHEQYF. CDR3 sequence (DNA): TGTGCCAGCAGCTTAGAGGCCAGGGGGAGACACGAGCAGTACTTC.

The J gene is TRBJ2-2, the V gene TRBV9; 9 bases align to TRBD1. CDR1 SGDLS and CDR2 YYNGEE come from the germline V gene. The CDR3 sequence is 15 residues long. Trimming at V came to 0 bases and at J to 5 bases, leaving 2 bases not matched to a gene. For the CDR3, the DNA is TGTGCCAGCAGCGTAGCGGGACAGGGAACCGGGGAGCTGTTTTTT. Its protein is CASSVAGQGTGELFF.

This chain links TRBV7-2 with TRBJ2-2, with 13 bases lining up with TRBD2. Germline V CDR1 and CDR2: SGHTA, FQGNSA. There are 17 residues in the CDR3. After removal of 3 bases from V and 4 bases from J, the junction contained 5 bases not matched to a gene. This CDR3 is CASSFGLAGVGTGELFF. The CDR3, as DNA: TGTGCCAGCAGCTTTGGACTAGCGGGAGTAGGCACCGGGGAGCTGTTTTTT.

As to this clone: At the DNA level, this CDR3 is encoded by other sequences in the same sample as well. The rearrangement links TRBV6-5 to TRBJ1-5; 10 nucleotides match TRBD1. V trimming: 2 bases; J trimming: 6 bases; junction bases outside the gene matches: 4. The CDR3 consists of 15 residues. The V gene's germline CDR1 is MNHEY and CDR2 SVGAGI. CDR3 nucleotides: TGTGCCAGCAGTTACCGGGACAGGGGCTCTCAGCCCCAGCATTTT. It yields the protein CASSYRDRGSQPQHF.

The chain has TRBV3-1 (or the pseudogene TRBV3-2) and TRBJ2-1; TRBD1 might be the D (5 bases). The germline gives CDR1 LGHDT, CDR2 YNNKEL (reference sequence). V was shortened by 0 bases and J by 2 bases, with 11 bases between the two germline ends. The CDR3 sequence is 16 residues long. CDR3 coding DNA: TGTGCCAGCAGCCAAGATGACAGTCTGGCCTACAATGAGCAGTTCTTC. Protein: CASSQDDSLAYNEQFF.

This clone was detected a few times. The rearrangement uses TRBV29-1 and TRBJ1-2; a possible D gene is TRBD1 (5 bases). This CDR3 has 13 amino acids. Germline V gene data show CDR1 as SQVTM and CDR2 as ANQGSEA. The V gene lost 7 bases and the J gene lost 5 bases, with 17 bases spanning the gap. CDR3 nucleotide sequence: TGCAGCGCCCACGGGGGAATCGGTTATGGCTACACCTTC. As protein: CSAHGGIGYGYTF.

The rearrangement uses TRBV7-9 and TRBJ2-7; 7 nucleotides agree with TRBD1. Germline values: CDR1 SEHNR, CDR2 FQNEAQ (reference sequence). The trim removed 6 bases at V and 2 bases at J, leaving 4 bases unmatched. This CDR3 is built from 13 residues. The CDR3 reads CASRVGQAYEQYF. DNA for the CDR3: TGTGCCAGCAGAGTAGGACAGGCCTACGAGCAGTACTTC.

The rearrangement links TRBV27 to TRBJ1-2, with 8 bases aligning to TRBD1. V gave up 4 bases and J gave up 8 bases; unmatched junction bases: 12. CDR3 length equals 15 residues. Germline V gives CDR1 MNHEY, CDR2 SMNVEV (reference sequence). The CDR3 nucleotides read TGTGCCAGCAGTTCAACAGGACAGGGACGATTGGGCTACACCTTC. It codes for CASSSTGQGRLGYTF.

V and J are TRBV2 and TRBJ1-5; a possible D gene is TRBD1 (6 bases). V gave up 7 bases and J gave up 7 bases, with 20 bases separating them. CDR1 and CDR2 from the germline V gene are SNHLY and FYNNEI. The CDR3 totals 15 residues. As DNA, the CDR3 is TGTGCCAGCACCCGTAACGGGGGGCGAGTACAGCCCCAGCATTTT. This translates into CASTRNGGRVQPQHF.

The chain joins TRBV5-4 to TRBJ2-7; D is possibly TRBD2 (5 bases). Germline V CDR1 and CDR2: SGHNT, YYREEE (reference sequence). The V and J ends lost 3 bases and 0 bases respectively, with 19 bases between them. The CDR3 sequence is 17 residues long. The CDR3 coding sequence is TGTGCCAGCAGCTCGCAAAAATTAGCGTCCAGCTCCTACGAGCAGTACTTC. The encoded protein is CASSSQKLASSSYEQYF. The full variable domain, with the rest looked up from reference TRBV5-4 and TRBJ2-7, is ETGVTQSPTHLIKTRGQQVTLRCSSQSGHNTVSWYQQALGQGPQFIFQYYREEENGRGNFPPRFSGLQFPNYSSELNVNALELDDSALYLCASSSQKLASSSYEQYFGPGTRLTVT.

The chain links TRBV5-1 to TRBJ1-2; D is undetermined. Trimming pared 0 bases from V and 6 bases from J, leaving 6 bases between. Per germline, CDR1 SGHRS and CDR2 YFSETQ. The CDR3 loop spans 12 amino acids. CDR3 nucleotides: TGCGCCAGCAGCTTGGACTTGGATGGCTACACCTTC. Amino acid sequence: CASSLDLDGYTF.

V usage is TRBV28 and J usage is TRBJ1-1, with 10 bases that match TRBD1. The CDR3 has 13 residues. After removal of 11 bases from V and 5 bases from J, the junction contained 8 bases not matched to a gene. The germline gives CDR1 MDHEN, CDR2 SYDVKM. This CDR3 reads CAGSGQGVTEAFF. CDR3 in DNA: TGTGCCGGAAGCGGACAGGGGGTGACTGAAGCTTTCTTT.

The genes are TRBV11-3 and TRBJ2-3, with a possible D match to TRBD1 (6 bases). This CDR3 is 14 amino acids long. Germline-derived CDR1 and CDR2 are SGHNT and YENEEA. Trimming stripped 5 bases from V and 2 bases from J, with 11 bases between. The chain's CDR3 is CASSAQGSTDTQYF. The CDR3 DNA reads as TGTGCCAGCAGCGCACAGGGTTCCACAGATACGCAGTATTTT. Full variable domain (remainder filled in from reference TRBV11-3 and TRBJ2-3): EAGVVQSPRYKIIEKKQPVAFWCNPISGHNTLYWYLQNLGQGPELLIRYENEEAVDDSQLPKDRFSAERLKGVDSTLKIQPAELGDSAVYLCASSAQGSTDTQYFGPGTRLTVL.

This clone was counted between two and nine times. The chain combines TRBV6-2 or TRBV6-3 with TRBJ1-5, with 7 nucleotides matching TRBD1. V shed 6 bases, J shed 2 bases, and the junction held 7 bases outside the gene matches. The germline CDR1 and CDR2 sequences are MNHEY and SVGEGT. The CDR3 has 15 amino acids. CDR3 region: CASSSGQVGNQPQHF. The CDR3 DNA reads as TGTGCCAGCAGCTCCGGACAGGTGGGCAATCAGCCCCAGCATTTT.

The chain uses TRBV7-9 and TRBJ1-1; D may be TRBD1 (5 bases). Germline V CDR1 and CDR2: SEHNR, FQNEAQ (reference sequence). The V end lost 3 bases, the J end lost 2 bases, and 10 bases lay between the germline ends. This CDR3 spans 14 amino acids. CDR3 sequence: CASSFIRENTEAFF. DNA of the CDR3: TGTGCCAGCAGCTTTATCAGGGAAAACACTGAAGCTTTCTTT.

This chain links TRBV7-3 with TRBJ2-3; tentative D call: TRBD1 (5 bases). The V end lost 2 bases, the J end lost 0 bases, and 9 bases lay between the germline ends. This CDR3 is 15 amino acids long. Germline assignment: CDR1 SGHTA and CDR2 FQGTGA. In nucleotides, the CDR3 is TGTGCCAGCAGCTTAGGACAAACTAGCACAGATACGCAGTATTTT. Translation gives CASSLGQTSTDTQYF.

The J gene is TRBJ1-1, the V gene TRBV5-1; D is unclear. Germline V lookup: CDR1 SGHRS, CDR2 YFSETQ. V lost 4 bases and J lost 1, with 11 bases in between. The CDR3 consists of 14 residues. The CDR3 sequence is CASSADPGNTEAFF. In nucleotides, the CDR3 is TGCGCCAGCAGCGCAGACCCGGGGAACACTGAAGCTTTCTTT.

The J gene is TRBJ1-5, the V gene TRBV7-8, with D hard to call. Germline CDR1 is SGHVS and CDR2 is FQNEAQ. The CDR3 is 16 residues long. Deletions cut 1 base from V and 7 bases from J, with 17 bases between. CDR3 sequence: CASSLGYRGKGQPQHF. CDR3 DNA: TGTGCCAGCAGCTTAGGGTATAGAGGGAAAGGACAGCCCCAGCATTTT.

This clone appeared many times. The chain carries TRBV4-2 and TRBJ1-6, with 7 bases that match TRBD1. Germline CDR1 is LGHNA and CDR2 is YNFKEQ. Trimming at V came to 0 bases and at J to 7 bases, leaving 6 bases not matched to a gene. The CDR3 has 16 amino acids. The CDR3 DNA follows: TGTGCCAGCAGCCAAGACACAGGGGTTGTAAATTCACCCCTCCACTTT. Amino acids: CASSQDTGVVNSPLHF.

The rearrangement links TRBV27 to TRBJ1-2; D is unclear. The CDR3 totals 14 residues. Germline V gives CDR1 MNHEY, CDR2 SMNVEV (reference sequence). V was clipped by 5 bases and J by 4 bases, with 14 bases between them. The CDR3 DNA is TGTGCCAGCAGTGCCCTTAGTATGAGCTATGGCTACACCTTC. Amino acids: CASSALSMSYGYTF.

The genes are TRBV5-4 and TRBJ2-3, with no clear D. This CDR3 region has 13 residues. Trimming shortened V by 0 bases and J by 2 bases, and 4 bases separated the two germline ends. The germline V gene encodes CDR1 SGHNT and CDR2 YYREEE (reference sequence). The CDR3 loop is CASSLDITDTQYF. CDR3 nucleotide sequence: TGTGCCAGCAGCTTGGACATCACAGATACGCAGTATTTT.

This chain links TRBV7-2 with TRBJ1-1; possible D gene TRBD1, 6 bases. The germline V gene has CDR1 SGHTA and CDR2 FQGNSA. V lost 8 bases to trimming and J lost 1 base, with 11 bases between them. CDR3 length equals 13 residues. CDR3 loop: CASRLQGNTEAFF. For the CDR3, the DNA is TGTGCCAGCCGTCTACAGGGGAACACTGAAGCTTTCTTT.

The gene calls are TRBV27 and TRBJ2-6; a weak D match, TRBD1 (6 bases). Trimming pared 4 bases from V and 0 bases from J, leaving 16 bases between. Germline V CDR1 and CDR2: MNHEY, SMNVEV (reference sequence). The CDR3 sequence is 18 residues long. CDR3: CASSWAGTFTSGANVLTF. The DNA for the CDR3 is TGTGCCAGCAGTTGGGCCGGGACATTCACCTCTGGGGCCAACGTCCTGACTTTC.

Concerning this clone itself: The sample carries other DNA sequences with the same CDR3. The CDR3 nucleotides read TGTGCCAGCAGCTTAGCGGGAGGGAATGAGCAGTTCTTC. Translated: CASSLAGGNEQFF. This rearrangement joins TRBV7-9 to TRBJ2-1, with 7 bases lining up with TRBD2. This CDR3 is built from 13 residues. The germline CDR1 and CDR2 sequences are SEHNR and FQNEAQ (reference sequence). The ends lost 0 bases at V and 7 bases at J; junction bases unmatched: 0. Using reference TRBV7-9 and TRBJ2-1 for the parts outside the CDR3, the full variable domain is DTGVSQNPRHKITKRGQNVTFRCDPISEHNRLYWYRQTLGQGPEFLTYFQNEAQLEKSRLLSDRFSAERPKGSFSTLEIQRTEQGDSAMYLCASSLAGGNEQFFGPGTRLTVL.

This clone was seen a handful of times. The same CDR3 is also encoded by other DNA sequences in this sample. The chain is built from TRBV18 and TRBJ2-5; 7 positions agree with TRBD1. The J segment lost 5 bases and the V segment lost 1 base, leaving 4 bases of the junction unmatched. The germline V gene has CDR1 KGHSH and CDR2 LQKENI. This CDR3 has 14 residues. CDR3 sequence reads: CASSPRRQGETQYF. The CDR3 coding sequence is TGTGCCAGCTCACCACGGAGACAGGGCGAGACCCAGTACTTC. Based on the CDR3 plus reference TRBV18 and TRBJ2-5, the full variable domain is NAGVMQNPRHLVRRRGQEARLRCSPMKGHSHVYWYRQLPEEGLKFMVYLQKENIIDESGMPKERFSAEFPKEGPSILRIQQVVRGDSAAYFCASSPRRQGETQYFGPGTRLLVL.

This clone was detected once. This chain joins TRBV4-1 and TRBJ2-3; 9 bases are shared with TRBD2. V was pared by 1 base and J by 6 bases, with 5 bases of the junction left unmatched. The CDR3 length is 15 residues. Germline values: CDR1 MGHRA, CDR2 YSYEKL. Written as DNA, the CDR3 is TGCGCCAGCAGCCAAGTAGCGGGAGCGCCCGATACGCAGTATTTT. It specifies CASSQVAGAPDTQYF.

In DNA form, the CDR3 reads TGCGCCAGCAGCCCGGGACAGCTCTCTGGCAACTATGGCTACACCTTC. This encodes CASSPGQLSGNYGYTF. The chain uses TRBV5-1 and TRBJ1-2; TRBD1 agrees at 7 bases. The V segment lost 4 bases and the J segment 2 bases; nucleotides outside the gene matches: 11. Germline CDR1 and CDR2: SGHRS and YFSETQ. The CDR3 runs 16 residues.

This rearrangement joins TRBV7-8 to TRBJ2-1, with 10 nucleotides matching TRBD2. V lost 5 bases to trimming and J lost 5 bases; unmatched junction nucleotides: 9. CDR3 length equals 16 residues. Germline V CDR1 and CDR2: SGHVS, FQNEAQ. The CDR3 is CASSPNSGRPNNEQFF. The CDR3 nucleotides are TGTGCCAGCAGCCCCAATAGCGGGAGGCCTAACAATGAGCAGTTCTTC.

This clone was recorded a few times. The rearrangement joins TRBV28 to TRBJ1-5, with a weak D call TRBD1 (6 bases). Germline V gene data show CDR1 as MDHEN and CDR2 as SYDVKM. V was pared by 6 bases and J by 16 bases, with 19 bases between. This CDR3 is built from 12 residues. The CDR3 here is CASSPTHRDLHF. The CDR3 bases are TGTGCCAGCAGCCCGACCCACAGGGATCTACATTTT.